Listed below are T cell receptor beta chains from one sample, sequenced in a study of blood T cells in healthy people across ages. Via MiXCR, TCRdb re-called the 5' RACE reads, giving one row per CDR3 protein. The sample yields roughly 700,000 distinct CDR3 sequences, roughly 50% seen once. The sequencing sample was made of blood. These receptors were obtained from a woman aged 55-75 years in good health. The CDR3 runs from the conserved cysteine through the conserved F or W. A D gene is named only where the DNA matches it firmly. The listing skips clone size in some rows; elsewhere it reads once, few, many or a size class.

J gene	clone size	V gene	D gene	CDR3 DNA	CDR3 protein
TRBJ1-4	.	TRBV5-1	.	TGCGCCAGCAGCTTGGCTTTGTATCCAACTAATGAAAAACTGTTTTTT	CASSLALYPTNEKLFF
TRBJ2-3	few	TRBV20-1	TRBD1	TGCAGTGCTAGCCCGGGACAGGGGGCAACAGATACGCAGTATTTT	CSASPGQGATDTQYF
TRBJ1-5	once	TRBV20-1	.	TGCAGTGCCATGCAGGGATTAAGCAATCAGCCCCAGCATTTT	CSAMQGLSNQPQHF
TRBJ2-4	.	TRBV7-9	.	TGTGCCAGCAGCTTAGGGGTTAGTGGGGCCAAAAACATTCAGTACTTC	CASSLGVSGAKNIQYF
TRBJ2-5	.	TRBV4-2	.	TGTGCCAGCAGCCAAGATTTGAGCGTGAAGACCCAGTACTTC	CASSQDLSVKTQYF
TRBJ2-7	.	TRBV4-3	TRBD1	TGCGCCAGCAGCTGCCCGAGACAGGGGGGTGACGAGCAGTACTTC	CASSCPRQGGDEQYF
TRBJ2-7	few	TRBV18	.	TGTGCCAGCTCACCACCGAGTAGTTTGGAGCAGTACTTC	CASSPPSSLEQYF
TRBJ2-3	.	TRBV6-1	TRBD2	TGTGCCAGCAGTCGGGGACTAGCGGAGAGGTGGACAGATACGCAGTATTTT	CASSRGLAERWTDTQYF
TRBJ1-2	.	TRBV15	.	TGTACCACCAGCAGGGACGGCCCCTATGGCTACACCTTC	CTTSRDGPYGYTF
TRBJ1-1	.	TRBV7-2	.	TGTGCCAGCAGCTTAACCATCGGGGGAAGTGAAGCTTTCTTT	CASSLTIGGSEAFF
TRBJ2-5	.	TRBV10-3	.	TGTGCCATCAGTGATAGTAGCACGGAGACCCAGTACTTC	CAISDSSTETQYF
TRBJ1-2	.	TRBV29-1	.	TGCAGCGTTGATAAGGAGACCTATGGCTACACCTTC	CSVDKETYGYTF
TRBJ2-5	few	TRBV25-1	TRBD2	TGTGCCAGCAGCAGACAGGCCGGGACTAGAAAGACCCAGTACTTC	CASSRQAGTRKTQYF
TRBJ1-4	.	TRBV7-9	.	TGTGCCAGCAGCTTAGATGCAGAGGGAAATGAAAAACTGTTTTTT	CASSLDAEGNEKLFF
TRBJ2-7	few	TRBV28	TRBD2	TGTGCCAGTAAGTTTCCGGGACTAGCGTCCTACGAGCAGTACTTC	CASKFPGLASYEQYF
TRBJ2-7	.	TRBV15	TRBD2	TGTGCCACCAGCCCTTATCCCAGCGGGAGCTACGAGCAGTACTTC	CATSPYPSGSYEQYF
TRBJ1-5	few	TRBV12-3/TRBV12-4	TRBD1	TGTGCCAGCAGCCTAGGGACAGGGGTCGCCAATCAGCCCCAGCATTTT	CASSLGTGVANQPQHF
TRBJ2-7	few	TRBV4-3	TRBD1	TGCGCCAGCAGCCAAGATACAGGGGATGGGGACGAGCAGTACTTC	CASSQDTGDGDEQYF
TRBJ2-7	once	TRBV6-4	.	TGTGCCAGCAGTGACCGTTTCTACAATGAGCAGTACTTC	CASSDRFYNEQYF
TRBJ2-7	.	TRBV3-1	.	TGTGCCAGCAGCTCCTACACCGGGACAGCGGGGTGGAGCGAGCAGTACTTC	CASSSYTGTAGWSEQYF
TRBJ1-6	.	TRBV6-2/TRBV6-3	TRBD1	TGTGCCAGCAGTCACCTTCGGACAGGGGGCCCTAATTCACCCCTCCACTTT	CASSHLRTGGPNSPLHF
TRBJ2-5	few	TRBV27	.	TGTGCCAGCAGTTTTTGGGGTTACAATGAGCAGTACTTC	CASSFWGYNEQYF
TRBJ2-3	.	TRBV5-1	TRBD1	TGCGCCAGCAGCTTGGGGGACAGAAACACAGATACGCAGTATTTT	CASSLGDRNTDTQYF
TRBJ2-5	many	TRBV12-3/TRBV12-4	.	TGTGCCAGCAGCCGAGGGGGTTACCGTCAAGAGACCCAGTACTTC	CASSRGGYRQETQYF
TRBJ2-1	.	TRBV7-2	TRBD2	TGTGCCAGCAGCTTAGGGACTAGCAGCGATGAGCAGTTCTTC	CASSLGTSSDEQFF
TRBJ2-5	few	TRBV13	.	TGTGCCAGCAGCTTGAGTGGGACCCAGTACTTC	CASSLSGTQYF
TRBJ1-6	once	TRBV28	TRBD1	TGTGCCAGCAGTTTAGACAGGGGGTTTAATTCACCCCTCCACTTT	CASSLDRGFNSPLHF
TRBJ2-5	few	TRBV7-7	TRBD1	TGTGCTAGCAGCACTGACAGGGGGCTTCACAATGAGCAGTACTTC	CASSTDRGLHNEQYF
TRBJ2-5	.	TRBV7-8	TRBD2	TGTGCCAGCAGCTTAAGGGGACTACTTCAAGAGACCCAGTACTTC	CASSLRGLLQETQYF
TRBJ2-7	.	TRBV20-1	TRBD1	TGCAGTGCTAGACCCCGGACAGGCCCCTACGAGCAGTACTTC	CSARPRTGPYEQYF
TRBJ1-1	.	TRBV4-3	TRBD1	TGCGCCAGCAGCCAAGTCAGGGGGAAAACTGAAGCTTTCTTT	CASSQVRGKTEAFF
TRBJ1-2	.	TRBV7-6	.	TGTGCCAGCAGCTTAGTCCCCTCCCAGGGCTCGGTCTATGGCTACACCTTC	CASSLVPSQGSVYGYTF
TRBJ2-2	.	TRBV12-3/TRBV12-4	.	TGTGCCACAGGCCGCCAGGTCCCCGGGGAGCTGTTTTTT	CATGRQVPGELFF